These 16 T cell receptor beta chains share one sample of origin, sequenced in a study of shared T cell receptors in the human thymus. Repertoires were generated with immunoSEQ multiplex PCR, while TCRdb's copy carries only in-frame clones and drops some. The top ten hold 0.0095% to 0.013% of the sample, which has 550,000 to 800,000 clones, roughly 88% seen once. These same data were also listed under a study on human thymus T cells.

The material sequenced was thymocytes. The receptors come from a girl under three years old with a congenital heart defect.

V gene TRBV19 combines with J gene TRBJ1-5, with a tentative D call TRBD1 (5 bases). The ends were cut back, 5 bases at V and 5 bases at J, with 13 bases in the middle. The CDR3 has 14 residues. CDR1 LNHDA and CDR2 SQIVND come from the germline V gene (reference sequence). The CDR3 nucleotides are TGTGCCAGTAGTCCACCTCTAGGGGATCAGCCCCAGCATTTT. This encodes CASSPPLGDQPQHF. The full variable domain, rest sourced from reference TRBV19 and TRBJ1-5, is DGGITQSPKYLFRKEGQNVTLSCEQNLNHDAMYWYRQDPGQGLRLIYYSQIVNDFQKGDIAEGYSVSREKKESFPLTVTSAQKNPTAFYLCASSPPLGDQPQHFGDGTRLSIL.

This clone was observed a single time. The chain is built from TRBV9 and TRBJ1-2, with 7 bases aligning to TRBD1. The CDR3 length is 16 residues. Germline V lookup: CDR1 SGDLS, CDR2 YYNGEE. With V trimmed by 0 bases and J by 5 bases, 10 bases remained unmatched. This CDR3 is CASSVAASGQRYGYTF. CDR3 in DNA: TGTGCCAGCAGCGTAGCCGCCTCGGGACAGAGATATGGCTACACCTTC. The full variable domain, completed using reference TRBV9 and TRBJ1-2, is DSGVTQTPKHLITATGQRVTLRCSPRSGDLSVYWYQQSLDQGLQFLIQYYNGEERAKGNILERFSAQQFPDLHSELNLSSLELGDSALYFCASSVAASGQRYGYTFGSGTRLTVV.

The rearrangement uses TRBV29-1 and TRBJ2-2, with 7 bases fitting TRBD2. CDR3 length: 14 residues. With 4 bases clipped from V and 4 bases from J, the junction kept 6 bases outside the gene matches. Per the germline V gene, CDR1 is SQVTM and CDR2 is ANQGSEA. For the CDR3, the DNA is TGCAGCGTTGCCTGGCGGGGGTTCACCGGGGAGCTGTTTTTT. Encoded protein: CSVAWRGFTGELFF.

J is TRBJ1-6 and V is TRBV2, with D possibly matching TRBD1 (6 bases). V was clipped by 4 bases and J by 9 bases, with 10 bases between them. The length of the CDR3 is 13 residues. The germline V gene encodes CDR1 SNHLY and CDR2 FYNNEI. CDR3 nucleotide sequence: TGTGCCAGCAGTGGAGGGGGTTTTTCACCCCTCCACTTT. It specifies CASSGGGFSPLHF.

V and J are TRBV13 and TRBJ2-7; 7 positions match TRBD1. Per germline, CDR1 PRHDT and CDR2 FYEKMQ (reference sequence). The V segment lost 4 bases and the J segment 2 bases; nucleotides outside the gene matches: 2. This CDR3 is 13 amino acids long. CDR3 sequence reads: CASSWGQTYEQYF. CDR3 sequence (DNA): TGTGCCAGCAGCTGGGGACAGACCTACGAGCAGTACTTC. The full variable domain, with the rest looked up from reference TRBV13 and TRBJ2-7, is AAGVIQSPRHLIKEKRETATLKCYPIPRHDTVYWYQQGPGQDPQFLISFYEKMQSDKGSIPDRFSAQQFSDYHSELNMSSLELGDSALYFCASSWGQTYEQYFGPGTRLTVT.

The chain couples TRBV5-4 to TRBJ2-1, with a possible D match to TRBD1 (6 bases). This CDR3 comprises 14 residues. Between the trimmed V and J ends, which lost 6 bases and 3 bases, there was a span of 13 bases. The germline V gene has CDR1 SGHNT and CDR2 YYREEE (reference sequence). CDR3 sequence: CASKWGHLYNEQFF. Written as DNA, the CDR3 is TGTGCCAGCAAATGGGGACACCTCTACAATGAGCAGTTCTTC.

This sequence joins TRBV7-2 and TRBJ1-5, with a tentative D call TRBD1 (6 bases). Germline V gene sequence: CDR1 SGHTA, CDR2 FQGNSA. This CDR3 is built from 16 residues. The germline V and J ends were trimmed by 5 bases and 1 base, with 15 bases remaining between them. The CDR3, as DNA: TGTGCCAGCAGCCCCTGGGAGGGGGGAAGCAATCAGCCCCAGCATTTT. As protein: CASSPWEGGSNQPQHF.

The rearrangement links TRBV5-6 to TRBJ2-6; TRBD1 aligns across 8 bases. In germline, CDR1 is SGHDT, CDR2 YYEEEE. The V and J ends lost 5 bases and 0 bases, in that order; junction bases with no gene match: 13. The CDR3 sequence is 19 residues long. The CDR3 reads CASSLVPGTGVSGANVLTF. CDR3 DNA: TGTGCCAGCAGTTTAGTACCCGGGACAGGAGTCTCTGGGGCCAACGTCCTGACTTTC.

This chain uses TRBV28 with TRBJ2-2; TRBD1 aligns across 9 bases. The V gene's germline CDR1 is MDHEN and CDR2 SYDVKM. V shed 5 bases, J shed 2 bases, and the junction held 9 bases outside the gene matches. The CDR3 is 17 residues long. The CDR3 spells CASSPPSGQGNTGELFF. DNA of the CDR3: TGTGCCAGCAGTCCCCCCTCGGGACAGGGAAACACCGGGGAGCTGTTTTTT.

The V and J genes are TRBV5-1 and TRBJ1-1; no definite D call. Germline assignment: CDR1 SGHRS and CDR2 YFSETQ. The CDR3 has 13 residues. Trimming took 6 bases from V and 1 from J, leaving 10 bases between them. The CDR3: CASKAPGNTEAFF. CDR3 in DNA: TGCGCCAGCAAGGCGCCGGGGAACACTGAAGCTTTCTTT.

The chain joins TRBV27 to TRBJ2-3, with 14 nucleotides matching TRBD2. Germline V lookup: CDR1 MNHEY, CDR2 SMNVEV (reference sequence). CDR3 length equals 17 residues. Trimming took 5 bases from V and 7 from J; bases not matched to a gene: 11. CDR3 nucleotide sequence: TGTGCCAGCAGTATTTTGACTAGCGGGGGGGGTAGTAATACGCAGTATTTT. Translated, it gives CASSILTSGGGSNTQYF.

This clone was picked up one time. CDR3 DNA: TGTGCCAGCAGTCCCTACTATGACAGGGGGCAGGAGACCCAGTACTTC. Its translation is CASSPYYDRGQETQYF. The chain uses TRBV27 and TRBJ2-5, with TRBD1 matching 10 bases. Germline lookup yields CDR1 MNHEY and CDR2 SMNVEV (reference sequence). This CDR3 comprises 16 residues. The V gene end was trimmed by 5 bases and the J gene end by 5 bases; junction bases not matched to a gene: 11.

The chain employs TRBV9 and TRBJ1-2; unclear D gene. Looked up from germline, CDR1 is SGDLS and CDR2 is YYNGEE. V lost 4 bases, J lost 8 bases, and 15 bases lay in between. The CDR3 totals 13 residues. The CDR3 DNA follows: TGTGCCAGCAGCCTCCTCTCGGGTGGCGGCTACACCTTC. Translating it yields CASSLLSGGGYTF.

This clone occurred once. The V call is TRBV6-5, the J call TRBJ2-7, with 12 bases matching TRBD2. Germline CDR1 is MNHEY and CDR2 is SVGAGI. The CDR3 spans 16 residues. The junction had 7 bases not matched to a gene; V was cut back by 4 bases and J by 3 bases. The CDR3 nucleotides read TGTGCCAGCAGTTTCCGGACTAGCGGGGCGAACTACGAGCAGTACTTC. Its protein product is CASSFRTSGANYEQYF.

This clone was counted between two and nine times. The gene calls are TRBV7-6 and TRBJ1-3; D perhaps matches TRBD1 (5 bases). Germline assignment: CDR1 SGHVS and CDR2 FNYEAQ. Trimming took off 5 bases at V and 2 bases at J, with 13 bases between the two ends. This CDR3 has 15 amino acids. CDR3 protein: CASSRRVNAGNTIYF. CDR3 nucleotides: TGTGCCAGCAGCCGCAGGGTCAATGCTGGAAACACCATATATTTT.

This clone came up once. V is TRBV10-3 and J is TRBJ1-1, with D hard to call. In germline, CDR1 is ENHRY, CDR2 SYGVKD. Trimming cost V 6 bases and J 2 bases, with 7 bases left between them. This CDR3 has 12 amino acids. The CDR3 DNA reads TGTGCCATCAGCGCAAGCAACACTGAAGCTTTCTTT. It yields the protein CAISASNTEAFF.